This paragraph reports one TCR beta chain. Antigen specificity is unknown. This entry is derived from a study of cytomegalovirus exposure and HLA in healthy donors. Whole-study findings and limits: On later analysis, the bulk of CMV-associated TCR beta chains appeared to be HLA-restricted.

The PCR made use of 60 Vbeta and 13 Jbeta primers. Produced via immunoSEQ multiplex PCR; TCRdb's table is partial and in-frame only. The table has 45,000 to 65,000 clones, over 60% seen once. The CDR3 loop spans 14 amino acids. Deletions cut 5 bases from V and 1 base from J, with 11 bases between. From germline, CDR1 is MNHEY and CDR2 SVGAGI. The rearrangement uses TRBV6-5 and TRBJ1-2, with D uncertain. The receptor was derived from a woman aged 40 to 50 in good health and CMV-seropositive. Material: PBMCs. The CDR3 region is CASSGRGVNYGYTF. CDR3 DNA: TGTGCCAGCAGTGGTCGGGGAGTTAACTATGGCTACACCTTC.